This T cell receptor (beta chain) is from a study of T cell responses to AZD1222 COVID-19 vaccine. Analysis merged second doses at about 4 or about 12 weeks. The table came from immunoSEQ multiplex PCR; TCRdb's copy has only in-frame clones and leaves some out. The sample lists fewer than 200,000 clones, roughly 88% occurring once. Germline values: CDR1 MNHEY, CDR2 SMNVEV (reference sequence). CDR3 size: 14 residues. V gave up 6 bases and J gave up 7 bases, with 19 bases separating them. This clone was seen only a few times. The target antigen is unknown. Study results and caveats: The CD4 TCRs associated with vaccination extended across spike and predominated at 160-218 and 743-854. Baseline testing showed seropositivity in only six AZD1222 recipients. The study reported that nearly half of spike-specific TCRs target unmutated variant regions.

This receptor was identified in an adult who received the AZD1222 COVID-19 vaccine. The source material was peripheral blood, sampled 28 days after the second AZD1222 dose. The chain links TRBV27 to TRBJ2-7; D possibly matches TRBD1 or TRBD2 (5 bases each). The CDR3 DNA reads TGTGCCAGCAGCGACTACAGGTTTCCCCAGGAGCAGTACTTC. Its protein product is CASSDYRFPQEQYF.